The following is a TCR beta chain sequence with its context. The entry originates in a study of T cell changes during pregnancy in multiple sclerosis. Repertoires were generated with immunoSEQ multiplex PCR, while TCRdb's copy carries only in-frame clones and drops some. The repertoire holds around 100,000 clones, with approximately 89% as singletons. The germline V gene has CDR1 ENHRY and CDR2 SYGVKD. The length of the CDR3 is 16 residues. The V end was cut by 0 bases, the J end by 0 bases, with 12 bases between. The source was peripheral blood, collected after pregnancy. The sequence derives from a female donor with multiple sclerosis, enrolled in a pregnancy study. The rearrangement uses TRBV10-3 and TRBJ2-7; D is undetermined. CDR3 amino acids: CAISESPGGASYEQYF. The CDR3, as DNA: TGTGCCATCAGTGAGTCCCCGGGTGGTGCCTCCTACGAGCAGTACTTC.